This T cell receptor (beta chain) was identified during a study of identical twins. Study-wide points: Modeled out-of-frame TCR alpha sharing in monozygotic twins fell below observed levels. Analyses of zero insertions could, in part, be confounded by invariant MAIT and iNKT cells. Out-of-frame beta chain sequences displayed weaker excess sharing between twins.

The germline V gene encodes CDR1 SGHDT and CDR2 YYEEEE. The CDR3 runs to 13 residues. V was trimmed by 4 bases and J by 1 base, leaving 8 bases between them. This clonotype was seen at least ten times. The target antigen is unknown. TCRdb itself ran the 5' RACE reads through MiXCR, one entry per CDR3 protein. The sample records about 200,000 distinct CDR3 sequences, approximately 9% being singletons. The chain employs TRBV5-6 and TRBJ1-1, with D hard to call. Material: memory (CD45RO+) T cells sorted from blood. The origin of this receptor is a woman aged 18-29 years in good health. The CDR3: CASSRVGNTEAFF. DNA of the CDR3: TGTGCCAGCAGCAGGGTGGGGAACACTGAAGCTTTCTTT.